Following are 19 T cell receptor beta chains from one sample sequenced in a study of regulatory T cells in long-lasting Graves disease. Arm-PCR with iRepertoire HTBI primers amplified the CDR3 regions for these TCR beta libraries. Using its own MiXCR run on the multiplex PCR reads, TCRdb lists one record per CDR3 protein. The sample has a few hundred thousand distinct CDR3 sequences, roughly 21% seen once. The time point is: persistent/refractory GD, antithyroid drugs over 5 years with positive TRAb. Extracted PBMC RNA gave rise to the TCR library. This specimen was peripheral blood mononuclear cells (PBMCs), taken when the disease was refractory, from a patient treated with antithyroid drugs. Receptors originate from a female donor with Graves disease.

V is TRBV5-8 and J is TRBJ2-7; D uncertain. This CDR3 spans 11 amino acids. V lost 5 bases to trimming and J lost 3 bases, with 6 bases between them. Germline CDR1 and CDR2: SGHTS and YDEGEE. CDR3 sequence reads: CASSRHYEQYF. In DNA, the CDR3 is TGTGCCAGCAGTCGTCACTACGAGCAGTACTTC.

The rearrangement joins TRBV20-1 to TRBJ2-2; the match to TRBD2 covers 7 bases. The CDR3 loop spans 18 amino acids. V shed 1 base, J shed 0 bases, and the junction held 11 bases outside the gene matches. CDR1 DFQATT and CDR2 SNEGSKA come from the germline V gene (reference sequence). The CDR3 nucleotides read TGCAGTGCTAGAGCAGGGCTAGCGGTAACCGCGAACACCGGGGAGCTGTTTTTT. As protein: CSARAGLAVTANTGELFF.

In its sample, this clonotype was seen many times. The gene calls are TRBV2 and TRBJ2-5, with D perhaps TRBD2 (5 bases). With 9 bases removed from V and 5 bases from J, the gap between germline ends came to 34 bases. The CDR3 runs to 19 residues. Germline V gene sequence: CDR1 SNHLY, CDR2 FYNNEI. CDR3 sequence (DNA): TGTGCCAGACTACCTCAACGGACTGACCGTGGCTGGAGGTTGGAGACCCAGTACTTC. It is translated as CARLPQRTDRGWRLETQYF.

This clonotype has ten or more counts. The CDR3 protein is CASSPRQGTDIQYF. The CDR3, as DNA: TGTGCCAGCAGCCCTAGACAGGGTACAGACATTCAGTACTTC. V and J are TRBV6-1 and TRBJ2-4; 7 bases are a match to TRBD1. The J segment lost 8 bases and the V segment lost 6 bases, leaving 10 bases of the junction unmatched. Germline CDR1 reads MNHNS; CDR2 reads SASEGT. The CDR3 spans 14 residues.

This chain uses TRBV6-1 with TRBJ2-1, with 10 bases identical to TRBD1. This CDR3 spans 17 amino acids. V shed 0 bases and J 9 bases; nucleotides not matched to a gene: 11. The germline V gene has CDR1 MNHNS and CDR2 SASEGT. This CDR3 reads CASSEAGPGQGKGEQFF. The CDR3 nucleotides read TGTGCCAGCAGTGAAGCGGGGCCGGGACAGGGGAAAGGTGAGCAGTTCTTC.

The chain joins TRBV7-2 to TRBJ2-3; D might be TRBD1 or TRBD2, each matching 5 bases. V dropped 5 bases and J dropped 3 bases, with 18 bases sitting between them. Looked up from germline, CDR1 is SGHTA and CDR2 is FQGNSA. The CDR3 contains 16 residues. The CDR3 protein is CASSPSGGLRTDTQYF. The CDR3 DNA reads as TGTGCCAGCAGCCCTAGTGGGGGTCTTAGGACAGATACGCAGTATTTT.

The sample holds a few counts of this clonotype. The V and J genes are TRBV7-2 and TRBJ2-7; 7 nucleotides agree with TRBD2. This CDR3 spans 16 amino acids. The V gene's germline CDR1 is SGHTA and CDR2 FQGNSA. After removal of 2 bases from V and 1 base from J, the junction contained 8 bases not matched to a gene. Written as DNA, the CDR3 is TGTGCCAGCAGCTTATTAAAGGGAGGGAGATCCTACGAGCAGTACTTC. Translated, it gives CASSLLKGGRSYEQYF.

This clonotype was picked up many times. The chain employs TRBV7-2 and TRBJ2-5; D could derive from TRBD1 or TRBD2 (5 bases each). V was clipped by 1 base and J by 1 base, with 10 bases between them. Germline CDR1 is SGHTA and CDR2 is FQGNSA. The CDR3 spans 15 residues. In DNA, the CDR3 is TGTGCCAGCAGCTTAGTAACAGGACTCCAAGAGACCCAGTACTTC. Its translation: CASSLVTGLQETQYF.

The V gene is TRBV11-2, the J gene TRBJ1-2; TRBD1 matches at 10 bases. The J segment lost 7 bases and the V segment lost 4 bases, leaving 15 bases of the junction unmatched. CDR3 size: 17 residues. Looked up from germline, CDR1 is SGHAT and CDR2 is FQNNGV. Here the CDR3 DNA reads TGTGCCAGCAGCTCGTCTAGCGGGACAGGGGATGAGAGTGGCTACACCTTC. Amino acids: CASSSSSGTGDESGYTF.

In its sample, this clonotype was seen a few times. Here the CDR3 reads CASSLGGDNIQYF. The CDR3 DNA reads as TGTGCCAGCAGTTTGGGGGGCGATAACATTCAGTACTTC. The rearrangement joins TRBV27 to TRBJ2-4; TRBD1 or TRBD2 may be the D gene (6 bases each). CDR1 and CDR2 from the germline V gene are MNHEY and SMNVEV (reference sequence). V lost 3 bases and J lost 7, with 10 bases in between. The length of the CDR3 is 13 residues.

This clonotype was seen only a few times. The gene calls are TRBV11-2 and TRBJ2-5; D call uncertain. V lost 1 base to trimming and J lost 5 bases, with 5 bases between them. CDR1 is SGHAT, CDR2 FQNNGV, per germline. CDR3 size: 12 residues. In DNA, the CDR3 is TGTGCCAGCAGCTTAGTATCCGAGACCCAGTACTTC. Protein: CASSLVSETQYF.

The chain carries TRBV27 and TRBJ2-2; 10 positions agree with TRBD2. V was clipped by 4 bases and J by 4 bases; unmatched bases: 6. Germline CDR1 reads MNHEY; CDR2 reads SMNVEV (reference sequence). This CDR3 has 16 amino acids. CDR3 bases: TGTGCCAGCAGTTCTCTAGCGGGAGCTCCCACCGGGGAGCTGTTTTTT. Its protein product is CASSSLAGAPTGELFF.

The sample holds a few counts of this clonotype. This sequence joins TRBV24-1 and TRBJ1-5, with TRBD1 as a possible D gene (5 bases). CDR1 KGHDR and CDR2 SFDVKD come from the germline V gene. This CDR3 has 14 amino acids. V was trimmed by 4 bases and J by 3 bases, leaving 9 bases between them. The DNA of the CDR3 is TGTGCCACCAGTGACGGGGCGAACAATCAGCCCCAGCATTTT. Protein sequence: CATSDGANNQPQHF.

Only a few counts were recorded for this clonotype. V gene TRBV7-9 combines with J gene TRBJ2-7; tentatively, D is TRBD2 (5 bases). From germline, CDR1 is SEHNR and CDR2 FQNEAQ (reference sequence). The V gene lost 5 bases and the J gene lost 4 bases, with 15 bases spanning the gap. The CDR3 totals 14 residues. The CDR3 region has the DNA TGTGCCAGCAGCGCATACGGGATAACGTACGAGCAGTACTTC. This encodes CASSAYGITYEQYF.

This chain joins TRBV20-1 and TRBJ2-7; D might be TRBD2 (7 bases). Trimming stripped 1 base from V and 4 bases from J, with 23 bases between. CDR3 length: 17 amino acids. The germline V gene has CDR1 DFQATT and CDR2 SNEGSKA (reference sequence). CDR3 coding DNA: TGCAGTGCTAGAGGTCCGATGGGGGCGGGAGCTAGGTACGAGCAGTACTTC. Translating it yields CSARGPMGAGARYEQYF.

The chain couples TRBV20-1 to TRBJ2-5, with 9 bases lining up with TRBD2. Trimming took 6 bases from V and 2 from J; bases not matched to a gene: 10. In germline, CDR1 is DFQATT, CDR2 SNEGSKA (reference sequence). This CDR3 comprises 15 residues. CDR3 bases: TGCAGTGCCAGCACGTCTAGCGGGGATCAAGAGACCCAGTACTTC. This gives the protein CSASTSSGDQETQYF.

V gene TRBV11-1 combines with J gene TRBJ2-1; tentatively, D is TRBD2 (6 bases). The ends were cut back, 4 bases at V and 2 bases at J, with 12 bases in the middle. From germline, CDR1 is SGHAT and CDR2 FQDESV (reference sequence). CDR3 size: 15 residues. The CDR3 sequence: CASSSSGPTYNEQFF. The CDR3 bases are TGTGCCAGCAGCTCAAGCGGGCCCACCTACAATGAGCAGTTCTTC.

This chain uses TRBV29-1 with TRBJ1-3; D might be TRBD1 (5 bases). V was pared by 4 bases and J by 1 base, with 14 bases between. CDR1 is SQVTM and CDR2 is ANQGSEA in the germline V gene. This CDR3 is 15 amino acids long. As DNA, the CDR3 is TGCAGCGTTGTCGAGGGTACAGGTTCTGGAAACACCATATATTTT. Translated, it gives CSVVEGTGSGNTIYF. Complete variable domain (other parts from reference TRBV29-1 and TRBJ1-3): SAVISQKPSRDICQRGTSLTIQCQVDSQVTMMFWYRQQPGQSLTLIATANQGSEATYESGFVIDKFPISRPNLTFSTLTVSNMSPEDSSIYLCSVVEGTGSGNTIYFGEGSWLTVV.

V and J are TRBV7-9 and TRBJ2-1; D is uncertain. CDR1 is SEHNR, CDR2 FQNEAQ, per germline (reference sequence). The CDR3 is 15 amino acids. V was cut by 2 bases and J by 5 bases, with 13 bases left in between. This CDR3 reads CASSLTALYDNEQFF. CDR3 DNA: TGTGCCAGCAGCTTAACGGCCTTATACGACAATGAGCAGTTCTTC.